The sequence of this T cell receptor beta chain was determined in a study of cytomegalovirus exposure and HLA in healthy donors. With 60 Vbeta and 13 Jbeta primers, the PCR was carried out. TCRdb's table, derived via immunoSEQ multiplex PCR, lists solely in-frame clones and lacks some. Among 200,000 or so clones listed, approximately 81% were seen once. Study-wide points: In an earlier analysis, about 87% or about 30%: the productive usage of most TCR beta V segments. The authors confirmed in vitro that three CMV-associated chains were specific for CMV antigens. In most subjects, TCR beta sequences reportedly gave accurate predictions of HLA-A and HLA-B alleles.

The V gene's germline CDR1 is SGHRS and CDR2 YFSETQ. Deletions cut 0 bases from V and 6 bases from J, with 8 bases between. The CDR3 is 13 residues long. On this clone itself: What it binds is not known. Other DNA sequences within the sample encode an identical CDR3.

This chain connects TRBV5-1 to TRBJ2-3; D may be TRBD2 (5 bases). Sequencing was performed on PBMCs. The clonotype originates from a woman aged 18-30 years in good health and CMV-seropositive. In DNA form, the CDR3 reads TGCGCCAGCAGCTTGGGGGGAGCGGATACGCAGTATTTT. Its protein product is CASSLGGADTQYF.